These 3 T cell receptor beta chains share one sample of origin, sequenced in a study of immune aging and cytomegalovirus after organ transplant. The time point is: five sample-tagged time points from pre-transplant (day -1) to day 368 post-transplant, pooled. Their antigens remain unidentified. BD Rhapsody targeted mRNA and AbSeq chemistry was used for microwell cell capture and library preparation. MiXCR, applied by TCRdb to the single-cell sequencing reads, yields one record per CDR3 protein. This table holds tens of thousands of distinct CDR3 sequences, 35% to 40% found once. This specimen consisted of CMV peptide-activated CD4+ and CD8+ T cells sorted from blood, obtained at five time points, pooled. Subset described: sorted CD8+CD137+ and CD4+CD154+ T cells after approximately 12 h CMV IE-1 peptide stimulation. These receptors were collected from a female donor who had a heart transplant and CMV viremia.

Many counts were recorded for this clonotype. The chain carries TRBV18 and TRBJ2-4; 7 bases are a match to TRBD1. Unmatched junction bases numbered 9, after V lost 6 bases and J lost 7 bases. This CDR3 contains 14 residues. The germline CDR1 and CDR2 sequences are KGHSH and LQKENI. CDR3 coding DNA: TGTGCCAGCTCCCCTAAGACAGGGAGCAACATTCAGTACTTC. Encoded protein: CASSPKTGSNIQYF.

V and J are TRBV5-1 and TRBJ1-4, with D unclear. Germline CDR1 SGHRS, CDR2 YFSETQ. CDR3 length: 14 residues. Between the trimmed V and J ends, which lost 4 bases and 0 bases, there was a span of 7 bases. As DNA, the CDR3 is TGCGCCAGCAGCGGAGGGACAACTAATGAAAAACTGTTTTTT. Translation: CASSGGTTNEKLFF.

The chain uses TRBV12-3 or TRBV12-4 and TRBJ2-7; TRBD1 agrees at 8 bases. The CDR3 loop spans 14 amino acids. The V and J ends lost 5 bases and 3 bases, in that order; junction bases with no gene match: 6. The CDR3 reads CASSRGTGRYEQYF. CDR3 bases: TGTGCCAGCAGTCGCGGGACAGGACGCTACGAGCAGTACTTC.